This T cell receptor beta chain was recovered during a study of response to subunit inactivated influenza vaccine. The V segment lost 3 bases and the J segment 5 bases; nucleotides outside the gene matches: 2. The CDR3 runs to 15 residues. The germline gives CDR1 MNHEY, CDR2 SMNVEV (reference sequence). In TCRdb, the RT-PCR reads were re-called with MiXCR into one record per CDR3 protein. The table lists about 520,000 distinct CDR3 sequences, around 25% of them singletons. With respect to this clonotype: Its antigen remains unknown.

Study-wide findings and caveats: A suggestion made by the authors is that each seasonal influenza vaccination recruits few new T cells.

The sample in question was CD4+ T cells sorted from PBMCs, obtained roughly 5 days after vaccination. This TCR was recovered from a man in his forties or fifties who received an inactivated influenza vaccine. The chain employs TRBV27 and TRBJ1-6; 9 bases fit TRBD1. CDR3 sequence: CASSFGQGNNSPLHF. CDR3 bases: TGTGCCAGCAGTTTCGGACAGGGGAATAATTCACCCCTCCACTTT.